The 28 T cell receptor beta chains presented below share a single source sample, sequenced in a study of siplizumab effects on memory and regulatory T cells (dated by TCRdb to the late 2010s). The library was generated by the immunoSEQ multiplex PCR assay. The immuneACCESS repertoire file appears here via TCRdb, limited to in-frame rearrangements. These files lack a portion of the clones; in checked studies, under half of the deficit traces to unresolved V genes, and the cause of the others is not known. The sample table holds around 120,000 clones, of which about 94% were seen once. The ten largest account for roughly 1.5% of the sample. Sequencing input: non-Treg CD4+ T cells sorted from blood. The cell subset or site label, read with the paper, signifies: FACS-sorted unstimulated CD4+ non-regulatory T cells. These receptor sequences come from a human donor in good health.

This chain connects TRBV7-9 to TRBJ2-5; TRBD2 agrees at 7 bases. CDR3 size: 15 residues. Losses at the gene ends were 5 bases for V and 4 bases for J; bases not matched to a gene: 10. In germline, CDR1 is SEHNR, CDR2 FQNEAQ (reference sequence). CDR3 amino acids: CASSQNTGLRETQYF. CDR3 nucleotides: TGTGCCAGCAGCCAAAACACGGGACTAAGAGAGACCCAGTACTTC. The full variable domain, in which reference TRBV7-9 and TRBJ2-5 provide the parts outside the CDR3, is DTGVSQNPRHKITKRGQNVTFRCDPISEHNRLYWYRQTLGQGPEFLTYFQNEAQLEKSRLLSDRFSAERPKGSFSTLEIQRTEQGDSAMYLCASSQNTGLRETQYFGPGTRLLVL.

V is TRBV7-8 and J is TRBJ2-7; TRBD2 might be the D (7 bases). CDR1 is SGHVS, CDR2 FQNEAQ, per germline. This CDR3 is built from 15 residues. With 1 base removed from V and 6 bases from J, the gap between germline ends came to 16 bases. The CDR3 bases are TGTGCCAGCAGCTTAGAGTCGCGGGGGCTAGGCGAGCAGTACTTC. Translation gives CASSLESRGLGEQYF.

The chain carries TRBV30 and TRBJ1-5; tentatively, D is TRBD1 (6 bases). The length of the CDR3 is 14 residues. V was shortened by 1 base and J by 4 bases, with 11 bases between the two germline ends. Germline V gene lookup returns CDR1 GTSNPN and CDR2 SVGIG (reference sequence). The CDR3 DNA reads TGTGCCTGGAGTGAACTCACAGGGAATCAGCCCCAGCATTTT. This encodes CAWSELTGNQPQHF.

V is TRBV6-5 and J is TRBJ2-3; TRBD2 might be the D (5 bases). This CDR3 region has 15 residues. V was cut by 4 bases and J by 4 bases, with 15 bases left in between. Per germline, CDR1 MNHEY and CDR2 SVGAGI. The CDR3 spells CASSSATTNPDTQYF. The CDR3 DNA follows: TGTGCCAGCAGTTCCGCCACGACTAACCCAGATACGCAGTATTTT.

The V gene is TRBV19, the J gene TRBJ2-1, with no clear D. Germline-derived CDR1 and CDR2 are LNHDA and SQIVND (reference sequence). The CDR3 runs to 16 residues. Between the trimmed V and J ends, which lost 3 bases and 4 bases, there was a span of 16 bases. For the CDR3, the DNA is TGTGCCAGTAGTATTCCCCAGCGTCTATTTTACAATGAGCAGTTCTTC. Translation: CASSIPQRLFYNEQFF.

The chain combines TRBV11-2 with TRBJ1-2; D gene ambiguous. The CDR3 is 11 residues long. From germline, CDR1 is SGHAT and CDR2 FQNNGV. V lost 5 bases to trimming and J lost 7 bases, with 8 bases between them. The CDR3 reads CASSPQIGYTF. In nucleotides, the CDR3 is TGTGCCAGCAGCCCCCAAATTGGCTACACCTTC.

The chain is built from TRBV5-1 and TRBJ1-1; TRBD1 might be the D (5 bases). Germline assignment: CDR1 SGHRS and CDR2 YFSETQ. The CDR3 loop spans 14 amino acids. V was trimmed by 0 bases and J by 5 bases, leaving 11 bases between them. CDR3 region: CASSLVGGMTEAFF. CDR3 in DNA: TGCGCCAGCAGCTTGGTTGGGGGAATGACTGAAGCTTTCTTT.

The chain employs TRBV5-4 and TRBJ2-7; 9 nucleotides align to TRBD1. The V segment lost 6 bases and the J segment 5 bases; nucleotides outside the gene matches: 9. This CDR3 has 14 residues. The germline V gene has CDR1 SGHNT and CDR2 YYREEE (reference sequence). CDR3 coding DNA: TGTGCCAGCAAGCAGGACAGGGGTATCAACGAGCAGTACTTC. This sequence encodes CASKQDRGINEQYF.

CDR3 region: CASSPPSTRGYTF. CDR3 sequence (DNA): TGTGCCAGTAGTCCGCCCTCCACACGGGGCTACACCTTC. The chain has TRBV19 and TRBJ1-2, with D uncertain. Trimming cost V 5 bases and J 8 bases, with 15 bases left between them. Germline V gene sequence: CDR1 LNHDA, CDR2 SQIVND (reference sequence). The CDR3 contains 13 residues.

This clone appeared once. This specimen includes other DNA sequences encoding the same CDR3. The chain couples TRBV5-1 to TRBJ1-4; 8 bases fit TRBD1. Germline V gene sequence: CDR1 SGHRS, CDR2 YFSETQ. The ends lost 4 bases at V and 7 bases at J; junction bases unmatched: 6. The length of the CDR3 is 14 residues. CDR3 amino acids: CASSLGQGGEKLFF. CDR3 DNA: TGCGCCAGCAGCCTCGGACAGGGAGGTGAAAAACTGTTTTTT.

The count of this clone is one. This chain joins TRBV19 and TRBJ2-1; 13 positions agree with TRBD2. Germline loops: CDR1 LNHDA, CDR2 SQIVND (reference sequence). The CDR3 runs to 15 residues. J lost 4 bases, V lost 3 bases, and 0 bases had no gene match. The CDR3 here is CASSMGLAGYNEQFF. CDR3 nucleotide sequence: TGTGCCAGTAGTATGGGACTAGCGGGATACAATGAGCAGTTCTTC.

The chain couples TRBV7-2 to TRBJ2-7; 9 bases agree with TRBD2. The CDR3 is made up of 15 amino acids. In germline, CDR1 is SGHTA, CDR2 FQGNSA. V shed 1 base, J shed 1 base, and the junction held 2 bases outside the gene matches. Here the CDR3 reads CASSLVLAGSYEQYF. Written as DNA, the CDR3 is TGTGCCAGCAGCTTAGTCCTAGCGGGGTCCTACGAGCAGTACTTC.

The rearrangement joins TRBV5-6 to TRBJ2-7; possibly TRBD1 for D (6 bases). The CDR3 consists of 13 residues. Trimming stripped 2 bases from V and 2 bases from J, with 8 bases between. Germline V gene data show CDR1 as SGHDT and CDR2 as YYEEEE. CDR3 in amino acids: CASSFQGTYEQYF. In nucleotides, the CDR3 is TGTGCCAGCAGCTTCCAGGGGACCTACGAGCAGTACTTC.

Concerning this clone itself: A read error may account for a junction end that differs from germline. The sample has other DNA sequences that encode this CDR3 too. This chain joins TRBV7-2 and TRBJ2-5, with TRBD2 matching 10 bases. The germline V gene has CDR1 SGHTA and CDR2 FQGNSA. This CDR3 is built from 16 residues. The DNA of the CDR3 is TGTGCCAGCAGATCAACTAGCGGGGAGCCCCAAGAGACTCAGTACTTC. Protein product: CASRSTSGEPQETQYF.

V gene TRBV7-9 combines with J gene TRBJ2-5; 7 bases are a match to TRBD2. Looked up from germline, CDR1 is SEHNR and CDR2 is FQNEAQ (reference sequence). V shed 8 bases and J 1 base; nucleotides not matched to a gene: 13. The CDR3 extends over 16 amino acids. CDR3 DNA sequence: TGTGCCAGCCAGCCCCGACTAGCAACCACCCAAGAGACCCAGTACTTC. This encodes CASQPRLATTQETQYF.

DNA of the CDR3: TGTGCCAGCAGCCGTGACAGGGGGCTAATGAACACTGAAGCTTTCTTT. It yields the protein CASSRDRGLMNTEAFF. This sequence joins TRBV2 and TRBJ1-1; TRBD1 matches at 10 bases. This CDR3 contains 16 residues. The V and J ends lost 6 bases and 0 bases, in that order; junction bases with no gene match: 7. Germline V lookup: CDR1 SNHLY, CDR2 FYNNEI.

This clone was seen only a few times. CDR3 sequence reads: CASSEGTGELFF. In DNA, the CDR3 is TGTGCCAGCAGTGAGGGAACCGGGGAGCTGTTTTTT. The gene calls are TRBV2 and TRBJ2-2; D uncertain. CDR1 is SNHLY and CDR2 is FYNNEI in the germline V gene. This CDR3 comprises 12 residues. V was cut by 3 bases and J by 5 bases, with 4 bases left in between.

The chain links TRBV19 to TRBJ2-3, with 14 positions matching TRBD2. The V and J ends lost 3 bases and 6 bases, in that order; junction bases with no gene match: 5. The CDR3 spans 16 residues. Germline assignment: CDR1 LNHDA and CDR2 SQIVND (reference sequence). The CDR3, as DNA: TGTGCCAGTAGTATGGGACTAGCGGGAGTACGCGATACGCAGTATTTT. Protein product: CASSMGLAGVRDTQYF.

The rearrangement uses TRBV6-5 and TRBJ2-7; D might be TRBD2 (6 bases). V was clipped by 5 bases and J by 5 bases, with 7 bases between them. The CDR3 loop spans 11 amino acids. Germline V gives CDR1 MNHEY, CDR2 SVGAGI. CDR3 nucleotide sequence: TGTGCCAGCAGTCGGGGGAACGAGCAGTACTTC. Translation: CASSRGNEQYF.

V is TRBV5-1 and J is TRBJ2-1; the match to TRBD1 covers 8 bases. The CDR3 runs 15 residues. CDR1 SGHRS and CDR2 YFSETQ come from the germline V gene. J lost 7 bases, V lost 2 bases, and 8 bases had no gene match. The CDR3 sequence: CASSFVRGPLNEQFF. CDR3 nucleotide sequence: TGCGCCAGCAGCTTCGTCAGGGGGCCTCTTAATGAGCAGTTCTTC. The full variable domain, with the rest looked up from reference TRBV5-1 and TRBJ2-1, is KAGVTQTPRYLIKTRGQQVTLSCSPISGHRSVSWYQQTPGQGLQFLFEYFSETQRNKGNFPGRFSGRQFSNSRSEMNVSTLELGDSALYLCASSFVRGPLNEQFFGPGTRLTVL.

This clone was picked up one time. The J gene is TRBJ1-5, the V gene TRBV5-4; D gene unclear. CDR1 and CDR2 from the germline V gene are SGHNT and YYREEE (reference sequence). V was pared by 0 bases and J by 3 bases, with 4 bases between. This CDR3 spans 13 amino acids. For the CDR3, the DNA is TGTGCCAGCAGCTTGGAGGTCAATCAGCCCCAGCATTTT. Translating it yields CASSLEVNQPQHF. Full variable domain (missing parts from reference TRBV5-4 and TRBJ1-5): ETGVTQSPTHLIKTRGQQVTLRCSSQSGHNTVSWYQQALGQGPQFIFQYYREEENGRGNFPPRFSGLQFPNYSSELNVNALELDDSALYLCASSLEVNQPQHFGDGTRLSIL.

This sequence joins TRBV7-9 and TRBJ2-7; D gene ambiguous. The CDR3 is 11 amino acids. Germline CDR1 reads SEHNR; CDR2 reads FQNEAQ (reference sequence). The V and J ends lost 5 bases and 5 bases respectively, with 7 bases between them. The CDR3 is CASSAYNEQYF. In DNA, the CDR3 is TGTGCCAGCAGCGCCTATAACGAGCAGTACTTC.

The J gene is TRBJ2-7, the V gene TRBV2, with D perhaps matching TRBD1 (6 bases). Germline lookup yields CDR1 SNHLY and CDR2 FYNNEI. The CDR3 covers 14 residues. Between the trimmed V and J ends, which lost 6 bases and 0 bases, there was a span of 12 bases. DNA of the CDR3: TGTGCCAGCAGCTCACAGGGTCACTCCTACGAGCAGTACTTC. Its translation: CASSSQGHSYEQYF.

The CDR3 loop reads CASSLMGAHQPQHF. CDR3 nucleotides: TGTGCCAGCAGCCTGATGGGGGCTCATCAGCCCCAGCATTTT. The chain has TRBV14 and TRBJ1-5; D is possibly TRBD1 (6 bases). This CDR3 comprises 14 residues. Germline-derived CDR1 and CDR2 are SGHDN and FVKESK. The ends were cut back, 4 bases at V and 5 bases at J, with 12 bases in the middle.

This chain uses TRBV28 with TRBJ2-3; D is perhaps TRBD2 (6 bases). The V gene's germline CDR1 is MDHEN and CDR2 SYDVKM. V lost 4 bases and J lost 2, with 13 bases in between. There are 15 residues in the CDR3. The CDR3 spells CASSYSGGNTDTQYF. The CDR3 DNA follows: TGTGCCAGCAGTTATAGCGGAGGGAACACAGATACGCAGTATTTT.

The CDR3 DNA follows: TGTGCCAGCAGCCCCGTAGTGGCTGAAGCTTTCTTT. Protein sequence: CASSPVVAEAFF. The gene calls are TRBV7-9 and TRBJ1-1; D is unresolved. With 5 bases removed from V and 6 bases from J, the gap between germline ends came to 10 bases. The germline CDR1 and CDR2 sequences are SEHNR and FQNEAQ (reference sequence). The length of the CDR3 is 12 residues. Variable domain in full (rest from reference TRBV7-9 and TRBJ1-1): DTGVSQNPRHKITKRGQNVTFRCDPISEHNRLYWYRQTLGQGPEFLTYFQNEAQLEKSRLLSDRFSAERPKGSFSTLEIQRTEQGDSAMYLCASSPVVAEAFFGQGTRLTVV.

The rearrangement links TRBV5-1 to TRBJ1-5, with a possible D match to TRBD1 (6 bases). This CDR3 has 15 residues. Germline CDR1 is SGHRS and CDR2 is YFSETQ. V lost 4 bases, J lost 2 bases, and 13 bases lay in between. The CDR3 spells CASSTRGGGNQPQHF. As DNA, the CDR3 is TGCGCCAGCAGCACCAGGGGTGGCGGCAATCAGCCCCAGCATTTT.

The V call is TRBV6-5, the J call TRBJ2-1, with a weak D call TRBD1 (5 bases). The CDR3 totals 14 residues. V was pared by 2 bases and J by 3 bases, with 8 bases between. CDR1 MNHEY and CDR2 SVGAGI come from the germline V gene. The CDR3 DNA reads as TGTGCCAGCAGTTACGGGGCATACTACAATGAGCAGTTCTTC. Translation gives CASSYGAYYNEQFF.